One sample yielded the 8 T cell receptor beta chains listed below, sequenced in a study of CD8 T cells in ankylosing spondylitis. Using its own MiXCR run on the 5' RACE reads, TCRdb lists one record per CDR3 protein. This table holds over 600,000 distinct CDR3 sequences, roughly 19% found once. Their cognate antigens are unknown. Study outcomes and limitations: Within ankylosing spondylitis blood, a TCR beta motif made up of seven to nine highly homologous variants appeared to be characteristic.

Sequenced sample: blood, either unsorted or a sorted T cell fraction (not recorded which). Every receptor here comes from a male donor with ankylosing spondylitis.

The table lists this clonotype with a few counts. CDR3 residues: CSVRQNEKLFF. As DNA, the CDR3 is TGCAGCGTGCGACAGAATGAAAAACTGTTTTTT. V is TRBV29-1 and J is TRBJ1-4, with D tentatively TRBD1 (5 bases). The CDR3 consists of 11 residues. From germline, CDR1 is SQVTM and CDR2 ANQGSEA. V shed 6 bases and J shed 5 bases, with 7 bases lying between them.

The rearrangement links TRBV4-1 to TRBJ2-3; no clear D gene. V lost 1 base to trimming and J lost 1 base, with 12 bases between them. CDR3 length: 16 residues. The germline gives CDR1 MGHRA, CDR2 YSYEKL. For the CDR3, the DNA is TGCGCCAGCAGCCAAGTTGTGGCGGTTGGCACAGATACGCAGTATTTT. Translating it yields CASSQVVAVGTDTQYF.

The V gene is TRBV20-1, the J gene TRBJ2-5; TRBD2 aligns across 13 bases. The CDR3 runs to 18 residues. The V and J ends lost 0 bases and 3 bases, in that order; junction bases with no gene match: 10. Germline V lookup: CDR1 DFQATT, CDR2 SNEGSKA (reference sequence). The CDR3 coding sequence is TGCAGTGCTAGAGATCTTGGGACTAGCGGGATCATCGAAGAGACCCAGTACTTC. Translating gives CSARDLGTSGIIEETQYF.

Worth noting for this clonotype: Mismatch with germline at one junction end may stem from a read error. The chain recombines TRBV5-1 with TRBJ2-2, with 9 bases fitting TRBD2. Germline CDR1 SGHRS, CDR2 YFSETQ. This CDR3 contains 17 residues. The CDR3 nucleotides are TGCGCCAGAAGCTGGGGACTAGCAGGGGCAAGCACCGGGGAGCTGTTTTTT. Translating it yields CARSWGLAGASTGELFF.

The V gene is TRBV12-3 or TRBV12-4, the J gene TRBJ2-3; TRBD2 might be the D (5 bases). CDR3 size: 12 residues. With 8 bases removed from V and 4 bases from J, the gap between germline ends came to 10 bases. CDR3 sequence: CASGGSPDTQYF. CDR3 coding DNA: TGTGCCAGCGGCGGGTCCCCAGATACGCAGTATTTT.

The rearrangement links TRBV7-2 to TRBJ1-1; 11 bases are shared with TRBD1. CDR1 is SGHTA, CDR2 FQGNSA, per germline. The length of the CDR3 is 17 residues. With V trimmed by 3 bases and J by 3 bases, 9 bases remained unmatched. In DNA form, the CDR3 reads TGTGCCAGCAGCTTCCGGACAGGGGGCGCGTTGTACACTGAAGCTTTCTTT. Protein sequence: CASSFRTGGALYTEAFF.

The V gene is TRBV6-5, the J gene TRBJ2-7; a weak D match, TRBD2 (6 bases). CDR1 and CDR2 from the germline V gene are MNHEY and SVGAGI. CDR3 size: 14 residues. Trimming removed 2 bases at V and 5 bases at J, with 13 bases between. CDR3 nucleotides: TGTGCCAGCAGTTACAGCGGGCCTGCCCACGAGCAGTACTTC. Translation: CASSYSGPAHEQYF.

In this sample, this clonotype turned up a few times. The V and J genes are TRBV4-1 and TRBJ1-5, with D perhaps TRBD1 (5 bases). The CDR3 is 18 amino acids. The V end lost 1 base, the J end lost 0 bases, and 16 bases lay between the germline ends. Germline values: CDR1 MGHRA, CDR2 YSYEKL. CDR3 protein: CASSQGLGAPYSNQPQHF. CDR3 in DNA: TGCGCCAGCAGCCAAGGGCTCGGGGCACCTTATAGCAATCAGCCCCAGCATTTT.